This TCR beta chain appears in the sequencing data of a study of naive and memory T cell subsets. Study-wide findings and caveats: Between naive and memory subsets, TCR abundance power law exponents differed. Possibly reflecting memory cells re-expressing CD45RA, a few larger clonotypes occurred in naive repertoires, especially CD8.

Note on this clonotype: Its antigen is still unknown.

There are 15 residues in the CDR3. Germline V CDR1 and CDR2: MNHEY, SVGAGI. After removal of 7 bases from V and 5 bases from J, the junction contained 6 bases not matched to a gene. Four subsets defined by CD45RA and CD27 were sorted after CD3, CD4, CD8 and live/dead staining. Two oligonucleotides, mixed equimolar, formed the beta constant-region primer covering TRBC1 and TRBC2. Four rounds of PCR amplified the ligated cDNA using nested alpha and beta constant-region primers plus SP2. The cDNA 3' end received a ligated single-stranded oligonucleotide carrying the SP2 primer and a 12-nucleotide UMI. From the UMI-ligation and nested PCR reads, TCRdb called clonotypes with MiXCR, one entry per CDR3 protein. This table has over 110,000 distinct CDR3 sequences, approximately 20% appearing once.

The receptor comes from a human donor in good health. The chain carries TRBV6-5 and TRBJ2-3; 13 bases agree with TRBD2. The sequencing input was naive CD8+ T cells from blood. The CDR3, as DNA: TGTGCCAGCATCCCACTAGCGGGAGGGCAAGATACGCAGTATTTT. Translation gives CASIPLAGGQDTQYF.